A selection of T cell receptor beta chains follows, all from one sample in a study of siplizumab effects on memory and regulatory T cells. TCRdb's table, derived via immunoSEQ multiplex PCR, lists solely in-frame clones and lacks some. This sample has 92,000 or so clones; about nine tenths occur once, and the top ten carry about 16%. The specimen was CD4+ T cells sorted from blood. The receptors come from a human donor in good health. Each CDR3 is given with its conserved first and last residue. The D gene is left open where the match is weak. The listing skips clone size in some rows; elsewhere it reads once, few, many or a size class.

TRBJ2-5 NA TRBD1 TRBV11-3 CASSLRQGGETQYF TGTGCCAGCAGCTTAAGACAGGGGGGGGAGACCCAGTACTTC
TRBJ2-1 NA TRBD2 TRBV7-3 CASSLSLTSGRAEQFF TGTGCCAGCAGCTTAAGTTTGACTAGCGGGAGGGCCGAGCAGTTCTTC
TRBJ2-7 NA TRBD1 TRBV5-1 CASSGRDRGSYEQYF TGCGCCAGCAGCGGCCGGGACAGGGGTAGTTACGAGCAGTACTTC
TRBJ2-7 NA TRBD2 TRBV9 CASSVGASGRHEQYF TGTGCCAGCAGCGTAGGGGCTAGCGGGAGGCACGAGCAGTACTTC
TRBJ1-4 NA NA TRBV9 CASSASYGRWEKLFF TGTGCCAGCAGTGCTTCGTATGGGCGATGGGAAAAACTGTTTTTT
TRBJ1-5 NA NA TRBV6-1 CASSEGQIANQPQHF TGTGCCAGCAGTGAAGGACAGATCGCCAATCAGCCCCAGCATTTT
TRBJ2-7 NA NA TRBV30 CAWTRVTHEQYF TGTGCCTGGACCAGGGTTACCCACGAGCAGTACTTC
TRBJ2-5 once NA TRBV10-3 CAISERQETQYF TGTGCCATCAGTGAGAGGCAAGAGACCCAGTACTTC
TRBJ2-6 NA NA TRBV19 CASSLIGLMGANVLTF TGTGCCAGTAGTCTTATAGGTCTCATGGGGGCCAACGTCCTGACTTTC
TRBJ2-7 NA NA TRBV30 CAWNRGPRMREQYF TGTGCCTGGAACCGAGGACCTCGTATGCGCGAGCAGTACTTC
TRBJ2-3 NA TRBD1 TRBV10-3 CAISAGTVTDTQYF TGTGCCATCAGCGCCGGGACAGTCACAGATACGCAGTATTTT
TRBJ2-5 NA TRBD1 TRBV29-1 CSVVPGTGVVETQYF TGCAGCGTTGTTCCCGGGACAGGGGTTGTAGAGACCCAGTACTTC
TRBJ2-7 NA NA TRBV7-9 CASARGDYEQYF TGTGCCAGCGCCAGGGGGGACTACGAGCAGTACTTC
TRBJ2-1 NA NA TRBV30 CAGSYNTGNEQFF TGTGCTGGTAGTTATAACACAGGTAATGAGCAGTTCTTC
TRBJ2-7 NA TRBD2 TRBV28 CASSLTSGSLKQYF TGTGCCAGCAGTTTGACTAGCGGGAGCCTCAAGCAGTACTTC
TRBJ1-2 NA NA TRBV18 CASSPTSGDYGYTF TGTGCCAGCTCACCAACCTCGGGAGACTATGGCTACACCTTC
TRBJ2-5 NA TRBD1 TRBV7-3 CASSSAGQGRETQYF TGTGCCAGCAGCTCAGCGGGACAGGGAAGAGAGACCCAGTACTTC
TRBJ2-2 once NA TRBV9 CASSPGATNTGELFF TGTGCCAGCAGCCCCGGGGCCACGAACACCGGGGAGCTGTTTTTT
TRBJ2-3 NA TRBD2 TRBV9 CASSLSGRGGTDTQYF TGTGCCAGCAGCCTTAGCGGGAGGGGGGGCACAGATACGCAGTATTTT
TRBJ1-5 NA NA TRBV4-1 CASSQTTPYGSQPQHF TGCGCCAGCAGCCAAACAACGCCTTATGGGTCTCAGCCCCAGCATTTT
TRBJ2-7 NA TRBD2 TRBV5-4 CASSGGTSGAYEQYF TGTGCCAGCAGCGGCGGGACTAGCGGGGCCTACGAGCAGTACTTC
TRBJ2-2 NA NA TRBV5-1 CASSQTGQNTGELFF TGCGCCAGCAGCCAAACAGGGCAGAACACCGGGGAGCTGTTTTTT
TRBJ2-5 NA TRBD1 TRBV5-6 CASSLTGGETQYF TGTGCCAGCAGCTTGACAGGGGGAGAGACCCAGTACTTC
TRBJ2-3 NA NA TRBV21-1 CASSQTSGRGTDTQYF TGTGCCAGCAGCCAGACTAGCGGGAGGGGCACAGATACGCAGTATTTT
TRBJ2-5 NA NA TRBV20-1 CSAGGGETQYF TGCAGTGCTGGTGGAGGGGAGACCCAGTACTTC
TRBJ1-2 NA TRBD1 TRBV7-8 CASRPDRVVSGYTF TGTGCCAGCAGACCGGACAGGGTCGTCTCTGGCTACACCTTC
TRBJ2-5 NA TRBD2 TRBV7-8 CASSLAFVGLAVRETQYF TGTGCCAGCAGCTTAGCCTTTGTCGGACTAGCGGTGAGAGAGACCCAGTACTTC
TRBJ1-5 NA NA TRBV7-3 CASSLERVEQPQHF TGTGCCAGCAGCTTAGAGAGGGTGGAACAGCCCCAGCATTTT
TRBJ2-1 NA TRBD2 TRBV11-1 CASSYPPSGTYNEQFF TGTGCCAGCAGCTATCCGCCTAGCGGTACCTACAATGAGCAGTTCTTC
TRBJ2-1 NA NA TRBV7-3 CASSYESGVGYNEQFF TGTGCCAGCAGCTACGAATCGGGAGTCGGCTACAATGAGCAGTTCTTC
TRBJ2-2 NA TRBD2 TRBV5-1 CASSAGLDSGELFF TGCGCCAGCAGCGCCGGACTAGACTCCGGGGAGCTGTTTTTT
TRBJ2-2 once TRBD2 TRBV4-2 CASSQEALAGSGELFF TGTGCCAGCAGCCAAGAGGCGTTAGCGGGGTCCGGGGAGCTGTTTTTT
TRBJ2-5 NA NA TRBV7-2 CASTGAGETQYF TGTGCCAGCACAGGGGCGGGCGAGACCCAGTACTTC
TRBJ2-7 NA NA TRBV5-1 CASSLGTRGKGRYEQYF TGCGCCAGCAGCTTGGGAACTCGGGGGAAGGGTCGGTACGAGCAGTACTTC
TRBJ1-3 NA TRBD1 TRBV9 CASSVRDRGPGNTIYF TGTGCCAGCAGCGTGCGGGACAGGGGGCCTGGAAACACCATATATTTT
TRBJ2-1 NA NA TRBV29-1 CSVEVGRNEQFF TGCAGCGTTGAAGTGGGTAGGAATGAGCAGTTCTTC
TRBJ2-3 NA TRBD2 TRBV7-3 CASSLTPSGRGTDTQYF TGTGCCAGCAGCTTAACGCCCAGCGGGAGAGGCACAGATACGCAGTATTTT
TRBJ2-3 NA NA TRBV29-1 CSGCHLTDTQYF TGCAGCGGGTGTCACCTTACAGATACGCAGTATTTT
TRBJ2-1 NA TRBD1 TRBV29-1 CSVFNSGTGGNEQFF TGCAGCGTTTTTAACTCCGGGACAGGGGGCAATGAGCAGTTCTTC
TRBJ1-1 NA TRBD1 TRBV6-1 CASRRGQGEGTEAFF TGTGCCAGCAGGAGGGGTCAGGGGGAGGGCACTGAAGCTTTCTTT
TRBJ1-5 NA NA TRBV4-1 CASSPIRGAPNQPQHF TGCGCCAGCAGCCCGATCCGGGGGGCACCCAATCAGCCCCAGCATTTT
TRBJ2-7 NA TRBD1 TRBV2 CASSEGQGLTYEQYF TGTGCCAGCAGTGAGGGACAGGGTTTAACCTACGAGCAGTACTTC
TRBJ2-7 NA NA TRBV21-1 CASSKERDRGPYEQYF TGTGCCAGCAGCAAAGAACGGGACAGGGGGCCTTACGAGCAGTACTTC
TRBJ2-7 NA NA TRBV7-9 CASSTSAVERYEQYF TGTGCCAGCAGCACTTCCGCTGTCGAGCGATACGAGCAGTACTTC
TRBJ1-5 once NA TRBV5-1 CASSLEAWTPGQPQHF TGCGCCAGCAGCTTGGAGGCTTGGACCCCCGGCCAGCCCCAGCATTTT
TRBJ2-5 NA TRBD2 TRBV5-1 CASSFGASGYQETQYF TGCGCCAGCAGCTTTGGGGCTAGCGGATACCAAGAGACCCAGTACTTC
TRBJ1-2 NA NA TRBV6-6 CASILQGGLGYTF TGTGCCAGCATCTTACAGGGCGGTCTTGGCTACACCTTC
TRBJ1-2 NA NA TRBV27 CASSPTPGVANREGYGYTF TGTGCCAGCAGTCCTACCCCTGGGGTCGCCAACAGGGAAGGCTATGGCTACACCTTC